Sequencing of this TCR beta chain was carried out in a study of T cells in Graves' hyperthyroidism and ophthalmopathy. General study findings and limits: Through a model of 13 V-J features, ophthalmopathy was separated from stable hyperthyroidism.

Using RNA transcripts as the source, TCR beta CDR3 regions were amplified. Using the HTBI primer set, a first-round RT-PCR was run on the TCR CDR3. TCRdb used MiXCR to reprocess the multiplex PCR reads, holding one entry per CDR3 protein. The sample carries around 580,000 distinct CDR3 sequences, roughly a sixth recorded once. V gave up 6 bases and J gave up 0 bases, with 17 bases separating them. Per germline, CDR1 PRHDT and CDR2 FYEKMQ (reference sequence). CDR3 size: 17 residues. As to this clonotype: Its matching antigen is unknown. This may be a read error, as it is one base from a much larger clone.

Uncontrolled infection, other autoimmune disease, pregnancy or lactation barred patients from enrollment. Sequenced input: blood. The chain uses TRBV13 and TRBJ1-4; D is uncertain. This clonotype originated in a woman aged 18-30 years with Graves' hyperthyroidism. DNA of the CDR3: TGTGCCAGCAGTTCGGCAGGAAGAGCTGCAACTAATGAAAAACTGTTTTTT. Its translation is CASSSAGRAATNEKLFF.